The sequence of this T cell receptor (beta chain) was determined in a study of CD4 T cells in relation to SARS-CoV-2 and coronaviruses. General study findings and limits: The cross-reactivity analysis covered only spike protein, not other viral proteins.

V trimming: 3 bases; J trimming: 4 bases; junction bases outside the gene matches: 10. The CDR3 covers 16 residues. Germline V gene sequence: CDR1 SGHRS, CDR2 YFSETQ. Profiled with immunoSEQ multiplex PCR; TCRdb holds only in-frame clones, not every one. The repertoire includes around 70,000 clones, over 70% of them detected once, and about 1.6% sits in the top ten. As concerns this clone: Its antigen is undetermined.

Unexposed donor CD4+ T cells date from 2011-2018, before the COVID-19 pandemic. Cryopreserved PBMCs were CD4-enriched, then split into naive and memory cells. The rearrangement uses TRBV5-1 and TRBJ1-2, with 9 bases matching TRBD1. Material for sequencing was memory CD4+ T cells from PBMCs. This receptor was obtained from a human donor in good health. CDR3: CASSSPDRGIGYGYTF. CDR3 nucleotide sequence: TGCGCCAGCAGCTCTCCCGACAGGGGGATCGGCTATGGCTACACCTTC.